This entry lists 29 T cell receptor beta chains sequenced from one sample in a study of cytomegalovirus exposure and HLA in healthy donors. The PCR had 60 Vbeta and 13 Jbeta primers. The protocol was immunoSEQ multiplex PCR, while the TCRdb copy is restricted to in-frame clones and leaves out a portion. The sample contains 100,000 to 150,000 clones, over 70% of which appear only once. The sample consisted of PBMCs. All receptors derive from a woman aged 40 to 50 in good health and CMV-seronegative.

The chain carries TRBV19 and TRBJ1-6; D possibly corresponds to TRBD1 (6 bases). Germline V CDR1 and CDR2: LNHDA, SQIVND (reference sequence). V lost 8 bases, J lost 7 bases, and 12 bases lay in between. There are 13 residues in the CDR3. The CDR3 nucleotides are TGTGCCAGTCAGGGGCTTTGGAATTCACCCCTCCACTTT. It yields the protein CASQGLWNSPLHF.

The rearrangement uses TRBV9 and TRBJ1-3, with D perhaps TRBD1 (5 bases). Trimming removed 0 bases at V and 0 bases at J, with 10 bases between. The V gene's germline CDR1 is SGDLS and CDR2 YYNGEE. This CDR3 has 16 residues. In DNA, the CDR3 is TGTGCCAGCAGCGTAGCTTCAGGGAACTCTGGAAACACCATATATTTT. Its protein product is CASSVASGNSGNTIYF.

CDR3 region: CASSSTSGGYYEQYF. The CDR3 DNA reads as TGTGCCAGTAGTTCCACTAGCGGGGGATACTACGAGCAGTACTTC. The rearrangement links TRBV19 to TRBJ2-7; 11 bases align to TRBD2. Germline trimming cut 5 bases from V and 3 bases from J; bases unmatched to any gene: 6. Germline lookup yields CDR1 LNHDA and CDR2 SQIVND (reference sequence). The CDR3 has 15 residues.

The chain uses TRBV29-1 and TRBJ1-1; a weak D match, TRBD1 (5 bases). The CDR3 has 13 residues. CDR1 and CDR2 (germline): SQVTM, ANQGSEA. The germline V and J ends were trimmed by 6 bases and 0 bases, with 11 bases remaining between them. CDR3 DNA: TGCAGCGTGGCAGTGGGGCTGAACACTGAAGCTTTCTTT. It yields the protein CSVAVGLNTEAFF.

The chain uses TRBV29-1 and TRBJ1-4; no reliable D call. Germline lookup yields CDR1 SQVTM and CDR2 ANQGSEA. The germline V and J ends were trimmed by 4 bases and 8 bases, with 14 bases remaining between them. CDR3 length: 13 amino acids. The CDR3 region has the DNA TGCAGCGTTGCCTATATAACCTCCGAAAAACTGTTTTTT. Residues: CSVAYITSEKLFF.

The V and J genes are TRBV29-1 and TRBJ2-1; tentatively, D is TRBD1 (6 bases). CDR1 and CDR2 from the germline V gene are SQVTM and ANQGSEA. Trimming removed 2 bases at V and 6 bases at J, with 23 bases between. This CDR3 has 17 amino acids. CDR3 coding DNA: TGCAGCGTTGAACTCCTTCAGGGGCTCTCCCCGTTCAATGAGCAGTTCTTC. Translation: CSVELLQGLSPFNEQFF.

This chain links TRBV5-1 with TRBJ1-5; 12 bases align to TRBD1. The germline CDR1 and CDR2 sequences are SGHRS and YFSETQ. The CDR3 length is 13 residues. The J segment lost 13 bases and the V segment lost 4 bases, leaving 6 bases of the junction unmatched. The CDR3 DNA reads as TGCGCCAGCAGCCTAGGGACAGGGGGCTTGCAGCATTTT. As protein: CASSLGTGGLQHF.

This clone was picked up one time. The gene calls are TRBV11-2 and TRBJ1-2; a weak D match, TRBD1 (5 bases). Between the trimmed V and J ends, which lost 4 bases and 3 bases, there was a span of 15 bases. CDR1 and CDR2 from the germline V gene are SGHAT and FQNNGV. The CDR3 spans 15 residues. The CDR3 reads CASSSIQQEYYGYTF. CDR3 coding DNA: TGTGCCAGCAGCTCAATCCAACAGGAGTACTATGGCTACACCTTC.

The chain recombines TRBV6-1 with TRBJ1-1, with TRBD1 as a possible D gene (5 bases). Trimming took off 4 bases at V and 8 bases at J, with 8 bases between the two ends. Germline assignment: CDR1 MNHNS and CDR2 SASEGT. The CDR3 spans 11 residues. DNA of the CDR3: TGTGCCAGCAGTGGTAGGGGCGAAGCTTTCTTT. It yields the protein CASSGRGEAFF.

CDR3 bases: TGTGCCAGCAGCTGGGACAGCCTAAGCAATCAGCCCCAGCATTTT. Residues: CASSWDSLSNQPQHF. The chain carries TRBV2 and TRBJ1-5, with TRBD1 matching over 7 bases. From germline, CDR1 is SNHLY and CDR2 FYNNEI. This CDR3 region has 15 residues. Losses at the gene ends were 6 bases for V and 1 base for J; bases not matched to a gene: 6.

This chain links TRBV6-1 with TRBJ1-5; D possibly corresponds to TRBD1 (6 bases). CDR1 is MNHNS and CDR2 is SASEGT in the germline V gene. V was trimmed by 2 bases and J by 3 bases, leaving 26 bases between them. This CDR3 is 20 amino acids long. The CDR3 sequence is CASSEKQWGTDRGYNQPQHF. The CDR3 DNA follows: TGTGCCAGCAGTGAAAAACAGTGGGGCACAGATAGGGGGTACAATCAGCCCCAGCATTTT.

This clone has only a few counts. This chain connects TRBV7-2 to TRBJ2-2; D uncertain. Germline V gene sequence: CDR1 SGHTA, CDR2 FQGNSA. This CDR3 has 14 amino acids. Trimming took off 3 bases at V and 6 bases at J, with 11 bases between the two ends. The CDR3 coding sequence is TGTGCCAGCAGCTTTGACTGGCGAGCCGGGGAGCTGTTTTTT. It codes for CASSFDWRAGELFF.

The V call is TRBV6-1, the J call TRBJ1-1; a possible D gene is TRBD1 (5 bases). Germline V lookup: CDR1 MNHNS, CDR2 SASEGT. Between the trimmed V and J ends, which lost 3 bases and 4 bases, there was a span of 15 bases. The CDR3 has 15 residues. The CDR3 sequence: CASSDAGREITEAFF. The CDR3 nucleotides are TGTGCCAGCAGTGATGCAGGGAGGGAAATCACTGAAGCTTTCTTT.

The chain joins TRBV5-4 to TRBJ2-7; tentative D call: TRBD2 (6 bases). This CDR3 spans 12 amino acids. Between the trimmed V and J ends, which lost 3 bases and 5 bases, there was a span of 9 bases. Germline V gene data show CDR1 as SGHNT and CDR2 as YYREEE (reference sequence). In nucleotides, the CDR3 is TGTGCCAGCAGCTCCGGGAGAGACGAGCAGTACTTC. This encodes CASSSGRDEQYF.

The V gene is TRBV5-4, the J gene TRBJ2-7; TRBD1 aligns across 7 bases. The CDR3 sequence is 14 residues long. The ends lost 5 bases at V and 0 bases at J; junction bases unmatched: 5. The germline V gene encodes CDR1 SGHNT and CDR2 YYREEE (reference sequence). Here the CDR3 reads CASRPGTDSYEQYF. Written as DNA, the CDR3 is TGTGCCAGCAGGCCGGGGACAGACTCCTACGAGCAGTACTTC.

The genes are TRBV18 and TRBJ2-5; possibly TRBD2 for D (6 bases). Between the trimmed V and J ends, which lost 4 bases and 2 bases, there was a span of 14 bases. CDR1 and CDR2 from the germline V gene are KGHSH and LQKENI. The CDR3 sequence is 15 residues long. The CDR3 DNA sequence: TGTGCCAGCTCACTCTGGGGGGTTCCTCAAGAGACCCAGTACTTC. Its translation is CASSLWGVPQETQYF.

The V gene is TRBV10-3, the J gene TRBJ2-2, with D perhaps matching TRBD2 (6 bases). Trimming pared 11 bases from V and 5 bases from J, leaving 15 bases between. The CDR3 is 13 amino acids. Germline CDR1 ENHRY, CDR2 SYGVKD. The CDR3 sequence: CAAMGGETGELFF. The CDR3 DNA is TGTGCCGCCATGGGCGGGGAGACCGGGGAGCTGTTTTTT.

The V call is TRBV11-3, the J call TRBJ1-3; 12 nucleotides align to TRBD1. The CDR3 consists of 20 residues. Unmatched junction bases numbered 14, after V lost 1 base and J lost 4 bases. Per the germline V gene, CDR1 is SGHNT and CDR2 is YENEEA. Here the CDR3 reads CASSLAYGTGGDSFGNTIYF. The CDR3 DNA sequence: TGTGCCAGCAGCTTAGCGTACGGGACAGGGGGCGATTCTTTCGGAAACACCATATATTTT.

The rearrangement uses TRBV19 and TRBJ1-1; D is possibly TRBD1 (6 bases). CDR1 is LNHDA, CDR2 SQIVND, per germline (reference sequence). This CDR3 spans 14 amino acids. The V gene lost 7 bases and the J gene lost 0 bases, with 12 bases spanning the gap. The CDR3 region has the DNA TGTGCCAGTAACCCGGACAGCATGAACACTGAAGCTTTCTTT. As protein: CASNPDSMNTEAFF.

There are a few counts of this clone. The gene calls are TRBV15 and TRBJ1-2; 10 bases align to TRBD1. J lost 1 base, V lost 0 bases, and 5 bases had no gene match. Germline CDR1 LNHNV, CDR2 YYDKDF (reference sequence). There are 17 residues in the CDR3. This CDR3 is CATSRDSRDRGNYGYTF. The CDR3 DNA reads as TGTGCCACCAGCAGAGATAGCCGGGACAGGGGTAACTATGGCTACACCTTC.

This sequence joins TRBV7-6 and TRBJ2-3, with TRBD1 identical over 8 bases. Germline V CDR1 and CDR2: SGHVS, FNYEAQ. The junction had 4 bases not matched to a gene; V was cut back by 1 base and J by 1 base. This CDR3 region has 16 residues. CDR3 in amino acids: CASSLVGTGGTDTQYF. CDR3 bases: TGTGCCAGCAGCTTAGTGGGGACAGGAGGCACAGATACGCAGTATTTT.

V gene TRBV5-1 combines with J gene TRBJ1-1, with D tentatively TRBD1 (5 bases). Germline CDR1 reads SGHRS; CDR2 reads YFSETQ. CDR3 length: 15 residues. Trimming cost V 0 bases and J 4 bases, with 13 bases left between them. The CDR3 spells CASSLAFQGSTEAFF. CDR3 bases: TGCGCCAGCAGCTTGGCCTTTCAGGGTAGCACTGAAGCTTTCTTT.

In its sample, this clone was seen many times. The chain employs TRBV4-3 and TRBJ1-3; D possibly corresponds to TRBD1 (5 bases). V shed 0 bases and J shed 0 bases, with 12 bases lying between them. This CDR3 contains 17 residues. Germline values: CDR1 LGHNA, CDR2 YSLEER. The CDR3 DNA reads TGCGCCAGCAGCCAAGACACGGTAGGGGCCTCTGGAAACACCATATATTTT. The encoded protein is CASSQDTVGASGNTIYF.

The CDR3 here is CSVEDRTGAHEQYF. The CDR3 DNA follows: TGCAGCGTTGAAGATCGAACAGGCGCCCACGAGCAGTACTTC. This chain joins TRBV29-1 and TRBJ2-7; TRBD1 might be the D (5 bases). Trimming stripped 0 bases from V and 5 bases from J, with 14 bases between. CDR1 and CDR2 (germline): SQVTM, ANQGSEA. This CDR3 has 14 residues.

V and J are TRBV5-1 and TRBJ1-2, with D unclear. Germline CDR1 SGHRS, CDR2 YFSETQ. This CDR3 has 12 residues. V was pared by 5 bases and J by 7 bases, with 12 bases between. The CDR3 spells CASSTGLGGYTF. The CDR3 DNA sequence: TGCGCCAGCAGTACGGGGTTAGGTGGCTACACCTTC. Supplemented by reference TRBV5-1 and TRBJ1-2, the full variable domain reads KAGVTQTPRYLIKTRGQQVTLSCSPISGHRSVSWYQQTPGQGLQFLFEYFSETQRNKGNFPGRFSGRQFSNSRSEMNVSTLELGDSALYLCASSTGLGGYTFGSGTRLTVV.

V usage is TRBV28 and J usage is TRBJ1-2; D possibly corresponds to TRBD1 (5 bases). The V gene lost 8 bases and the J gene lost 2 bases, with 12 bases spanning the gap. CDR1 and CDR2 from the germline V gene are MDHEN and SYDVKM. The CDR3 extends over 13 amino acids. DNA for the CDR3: TGTGCCAGCCGGGTGGGGGGGAACTATGGCTACACCTTC. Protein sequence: CASRVGGNYGYTF.

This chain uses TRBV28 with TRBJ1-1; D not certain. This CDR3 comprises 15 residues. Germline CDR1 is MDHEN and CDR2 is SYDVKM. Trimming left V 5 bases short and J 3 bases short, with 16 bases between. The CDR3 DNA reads TGTGCCAGCAGTCTAGCTGTTGCCGGGTACACTGAAGCTTTCTTT. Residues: CASSLAVAGYTEAFF.

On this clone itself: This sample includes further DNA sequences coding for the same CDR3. This CDR3 is CASSLSSYEQYF. DNA for the CDR3: TGTGCCAGCAGCTTGAGCTCCTACGAGCAGTACTTC. The J gene is TRBJ2-7, the V gene TRBV11-2; D remains unclear. Germline V gene sequence: CDR1 SGHAT, CDR2 FQNNGV. Trimming pared 3 bases from V and 0 bases from J, leaving 3 bases between. There are 12 residues in the CDR3.

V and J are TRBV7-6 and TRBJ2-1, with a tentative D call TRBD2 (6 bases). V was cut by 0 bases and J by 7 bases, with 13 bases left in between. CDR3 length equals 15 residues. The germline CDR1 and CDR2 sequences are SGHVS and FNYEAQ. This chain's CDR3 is CASSLAWGSGNEQFF. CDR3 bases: TGTGCCAGCAGCTTAGCGTGGGGCAGCGGGAATGAGCAGTTCTTC.